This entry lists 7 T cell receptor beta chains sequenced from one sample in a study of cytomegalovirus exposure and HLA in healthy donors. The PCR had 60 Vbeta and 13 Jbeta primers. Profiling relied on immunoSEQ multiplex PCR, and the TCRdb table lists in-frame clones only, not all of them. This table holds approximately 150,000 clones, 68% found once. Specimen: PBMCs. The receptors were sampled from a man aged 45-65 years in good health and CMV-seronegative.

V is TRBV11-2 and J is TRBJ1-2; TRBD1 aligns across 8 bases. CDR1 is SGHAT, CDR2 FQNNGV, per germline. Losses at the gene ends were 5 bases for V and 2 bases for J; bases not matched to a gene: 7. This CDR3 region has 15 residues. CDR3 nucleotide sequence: TGTGCCAGCAGCATTCGGACAGGGTGGAACTATGGCTACACCTTC. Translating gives CASSIRTGWNYGYTF. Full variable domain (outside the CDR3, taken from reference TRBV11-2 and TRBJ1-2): EAGVAQSPRYKIIEKRQSVAFWCNPISGHATLYWYQQILGQGPKLLIQFQNNGVVDDSQLPKDRFSAERLKGVDSTLKIQPAKLEDSAVYLCASSIRTGWNYGYTFGSGTRLTVV.

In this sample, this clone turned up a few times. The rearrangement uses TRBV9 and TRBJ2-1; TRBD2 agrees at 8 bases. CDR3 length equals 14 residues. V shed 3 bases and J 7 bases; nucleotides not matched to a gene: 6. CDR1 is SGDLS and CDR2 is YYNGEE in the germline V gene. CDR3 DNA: TGTGCCAGCAGCGCGGGGGGGCTTGAAAATGAGCAGTTCTTC. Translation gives CASSAGGLENEQFF.

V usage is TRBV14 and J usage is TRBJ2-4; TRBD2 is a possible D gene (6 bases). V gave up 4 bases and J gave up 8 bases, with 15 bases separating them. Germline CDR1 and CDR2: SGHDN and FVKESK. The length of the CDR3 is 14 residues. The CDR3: CASSLLGGTDIQYF. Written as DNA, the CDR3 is TGTGCCAGCAGCCTTCTCGGGGGAACCGACATTCAGTACTTC.

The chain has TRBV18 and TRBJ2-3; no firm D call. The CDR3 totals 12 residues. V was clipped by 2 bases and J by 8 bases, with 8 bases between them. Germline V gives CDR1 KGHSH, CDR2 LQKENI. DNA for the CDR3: TGTGCCAGCTCACCAGATATCGGTACGCAGTATTTT. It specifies CASSPDIGTQYF.

As DNA, the CDR3 is TGTGCCAGCAGAGATCTGGACAGGAGGACTGAAGCTTTCTTT. Its translation: CASRDLDRRTEAFF. V is TRBV27 and J is TRBJ1-1; 7 bases align to TRBD1. V gave up 6 bases and J gave up 5 bases; unmatched junction bases: 9. Per germline, CDR1 MNHEY and CDR2 SMNVEV (reference sequence). The CDR3 runs to 14 residues.

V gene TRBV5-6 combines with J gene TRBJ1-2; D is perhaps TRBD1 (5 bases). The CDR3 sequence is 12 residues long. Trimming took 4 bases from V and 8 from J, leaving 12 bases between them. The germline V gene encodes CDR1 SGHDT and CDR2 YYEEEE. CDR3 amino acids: CASSTGPLGYTF. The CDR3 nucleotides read TGTGCCAGCAGCACAGGACCGTTGGGCTACACCTTC.

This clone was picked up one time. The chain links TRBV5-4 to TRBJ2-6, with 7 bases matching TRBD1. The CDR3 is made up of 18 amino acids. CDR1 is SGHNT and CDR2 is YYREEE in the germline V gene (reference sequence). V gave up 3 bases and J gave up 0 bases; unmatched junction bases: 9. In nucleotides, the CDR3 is TGTGCCAGCAGCTGGTCGACAGGGATTCCCTCTGGGGCCAACGTCCTGACTTTC. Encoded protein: CASSWSTGIPSGANVLTF.